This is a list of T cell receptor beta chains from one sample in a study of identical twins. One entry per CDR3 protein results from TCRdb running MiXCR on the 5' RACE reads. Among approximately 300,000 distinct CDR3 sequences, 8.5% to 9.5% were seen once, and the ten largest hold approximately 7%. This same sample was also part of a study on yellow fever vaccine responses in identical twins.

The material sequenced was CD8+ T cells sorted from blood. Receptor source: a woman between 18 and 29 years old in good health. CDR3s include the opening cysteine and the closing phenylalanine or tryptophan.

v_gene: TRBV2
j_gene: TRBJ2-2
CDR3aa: CARERLAETTGELFF

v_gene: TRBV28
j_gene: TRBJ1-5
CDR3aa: CASSLTRGGFQPQHF

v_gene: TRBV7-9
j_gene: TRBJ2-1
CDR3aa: CASPGIYNEQFF

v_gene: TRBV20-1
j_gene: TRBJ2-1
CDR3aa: CSARDPETGDYNEQFF

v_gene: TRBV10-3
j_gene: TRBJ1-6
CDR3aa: CAIRSDGSLHF

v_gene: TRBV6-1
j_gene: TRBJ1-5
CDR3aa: CASSLTEYSNQPQHF

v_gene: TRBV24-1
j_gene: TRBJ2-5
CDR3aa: CATSDFSGMGTQYF

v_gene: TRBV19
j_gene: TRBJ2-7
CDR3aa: CASSIWPFYEQYF

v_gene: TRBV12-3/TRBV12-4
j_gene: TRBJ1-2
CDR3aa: CASSLLSEEGRGYTF

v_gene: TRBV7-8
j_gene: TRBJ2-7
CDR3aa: CASRNLAGPSYEQYF

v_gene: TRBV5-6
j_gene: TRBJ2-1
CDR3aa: CASSLGGGYNEQFF

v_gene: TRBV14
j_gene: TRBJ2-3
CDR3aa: CASSHPDPGTGYHTDTQYF

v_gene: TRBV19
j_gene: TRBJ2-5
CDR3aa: CASSPLSGLAAQETQYF

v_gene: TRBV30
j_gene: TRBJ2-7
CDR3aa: CAWSVLPLSYEQYF

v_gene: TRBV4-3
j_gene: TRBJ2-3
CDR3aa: CASSQEVAGDSTDTQYF

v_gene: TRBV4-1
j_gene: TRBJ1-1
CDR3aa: CASSQGPGTGETEAFF

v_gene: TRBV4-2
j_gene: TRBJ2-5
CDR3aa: CASSPPQGPVETQYF